Listed below are T cell receptor beta chains from one sample, sequenced in a study of early T cells in non-severe SARS-CoV-2 infection. TCRdb ran MiXCR on the 5' RACE reads and lists one entry per CDR3 protein. The profile shows roughly 64,000 distinct CDR3 sequences, almost 9% of them singletons. Material: whole blood, obtained at baseline. Every receptor here comes from an adult who was a healthcare worker with PCR-confirmed SARS-CoV-2 infection or an uninfected control (not recorded which). The CDR3 runs from the conserved cysteine through the conserved F or W. Each record gives: J gene, V gene, CDR3 protein.

TRBJ2-1	TRBV11-3	CASSLDQGKRNNEQFF
TRBJ2-1	TRBV18	CASSPTSGGNEQFF
TRBJ1-2	TRBV20-1	CSATGTGGGGYTF
TRBJ1-2	TRBV2	CASRQTDRDLEGYTF
TRBJ1-5	TRBV27	CASSLTAAHRQPQHF
TRBJ2-1	TRBV7-2	CASSLASGRRSEQFF
TRBJ1-2	TRBV6-6	CASSYKGQSPGGYTF
TRBJ1-1	TRBV7-3	CASSRLGQGRTEAFF
TRBJ2-2	TRBV3-1	CASSQSTSRGTGELFF
TRBJ2-1	TRBV4-1	CASSQEGSGTREQFF
TRBJ2-6	TRBV6-5	CASSPTSAGANVLTF
TRBJ2-7	TRBV3-1	CASSPQLTSGPYEQYF
TRBJ2-3	TRBV6-5	CASSSPAGSSTDTQYF
TRBJ2-5	TRBV4-3	CASSQDGGRAEETQYF
TRBJ2-7	TRBV10-3	CAISRTVNEQYF
TRBJ2-3	TRBV9	CASTRTPTSPDTQYF
TRBJ2-1	TRBV7-2	CASSLVREGNEQFF
TRBJ2-1	TRBV28	CASRWTGRDNEQFF
TRBJ1-2	TRBV29-1	CSVAEGGHGYTF
TRBJ1-4	TRBV10-3	CAISDRGSNEKLFF
TRBJ2-5	TRBV5-1	CASSLVGVEEETQYF
TRBJ1-1	TRBV12-3/TRBV12-4	CASSFWNTEAFF
TRBJ2-7	TRBV20-1	CSARAGGRASLEQYF
TRBJ1-2	TRBV27	CASSLSGEYYGYTF
TRBJ2-1	TRBV20-1	CSAREPRQKTNEQFF
TRBJ2-2	TRBV5-1	CASSLQLAGWNTGELFF